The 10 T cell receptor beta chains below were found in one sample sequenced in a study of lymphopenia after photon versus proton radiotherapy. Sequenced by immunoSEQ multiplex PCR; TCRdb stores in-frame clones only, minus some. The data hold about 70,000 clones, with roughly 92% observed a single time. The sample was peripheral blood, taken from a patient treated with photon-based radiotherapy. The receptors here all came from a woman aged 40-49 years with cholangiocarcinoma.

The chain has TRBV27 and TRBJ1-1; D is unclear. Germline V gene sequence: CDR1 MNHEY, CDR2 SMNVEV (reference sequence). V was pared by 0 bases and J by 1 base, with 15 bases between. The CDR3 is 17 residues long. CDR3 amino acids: CASSLSKSGAPNTEAFF. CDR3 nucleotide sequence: TGTGCCAGCAGTTTATCGAAGTCGGGAGCCCCGAACACTGAAGCTTTCTTT.

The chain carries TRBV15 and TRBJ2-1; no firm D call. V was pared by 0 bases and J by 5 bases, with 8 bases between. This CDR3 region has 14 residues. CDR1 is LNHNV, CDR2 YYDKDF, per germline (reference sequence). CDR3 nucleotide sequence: TGTGCCACCAGCAGAGATCTCCCAGACAATGAGCAGTTCTTC. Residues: CATSRDLPDNEQFF.

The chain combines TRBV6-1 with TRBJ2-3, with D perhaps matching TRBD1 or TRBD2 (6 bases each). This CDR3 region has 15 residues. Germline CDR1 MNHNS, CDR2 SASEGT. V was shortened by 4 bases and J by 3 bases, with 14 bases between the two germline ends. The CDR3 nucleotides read TGTGCCAGCAGTGGTGTAGGGGGGTGGACAGATACGCAGTATTTT. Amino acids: CASSGVGGWTDTQYF.

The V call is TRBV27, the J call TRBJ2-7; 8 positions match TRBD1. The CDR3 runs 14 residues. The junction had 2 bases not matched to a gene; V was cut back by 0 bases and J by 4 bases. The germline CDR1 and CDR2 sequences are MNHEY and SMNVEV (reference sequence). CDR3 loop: CASSLSDREYEQYF. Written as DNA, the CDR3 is TGTGCCAGCAGTTTATCGGACAGGGAATACGAGCAGTACTTC.

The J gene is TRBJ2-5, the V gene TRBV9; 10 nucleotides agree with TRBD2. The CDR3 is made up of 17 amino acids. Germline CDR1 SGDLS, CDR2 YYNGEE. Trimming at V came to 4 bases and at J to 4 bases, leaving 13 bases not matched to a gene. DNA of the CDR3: TGTGCCAGCAGCCCGAACGTAGCGGGAGGTCTGGGAGAGACCCAGTACTTC. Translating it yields CASSPNVAGGLGETQYF.

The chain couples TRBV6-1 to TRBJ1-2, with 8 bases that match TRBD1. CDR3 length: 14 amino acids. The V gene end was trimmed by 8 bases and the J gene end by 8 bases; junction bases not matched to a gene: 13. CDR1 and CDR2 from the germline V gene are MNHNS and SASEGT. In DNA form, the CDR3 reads TGTGCCAGCTCGACCCAGGGGGCCCTTAGAGGCTACACCTTC. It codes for CASSTQGALRGYTF.

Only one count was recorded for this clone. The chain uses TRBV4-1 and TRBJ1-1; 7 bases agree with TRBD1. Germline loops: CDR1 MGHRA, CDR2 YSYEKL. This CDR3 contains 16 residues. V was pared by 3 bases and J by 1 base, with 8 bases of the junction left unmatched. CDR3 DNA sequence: TGCGCCAGCAGCCATTCAGTACCAGGGGGGAACACTGAAGCTTTCTTT. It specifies CASSHSVPGGNTEAFF.

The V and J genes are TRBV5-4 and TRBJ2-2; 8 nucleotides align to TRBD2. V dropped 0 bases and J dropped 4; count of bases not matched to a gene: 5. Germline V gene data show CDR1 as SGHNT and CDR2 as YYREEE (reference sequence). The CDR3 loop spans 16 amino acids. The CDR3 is CASSLALAVGTGELFF. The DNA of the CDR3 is TGTGCCAGCAGCTTGGCACTAGCGGTGGGCACCGGGGAGCTGTTTTTT.

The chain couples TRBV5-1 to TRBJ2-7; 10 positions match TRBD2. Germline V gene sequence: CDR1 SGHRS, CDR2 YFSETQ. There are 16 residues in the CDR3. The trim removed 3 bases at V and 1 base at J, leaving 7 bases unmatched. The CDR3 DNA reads TGCGCCAGCAGCTCTCCTAGCGGGGGAGGTTCCTACGAGCAGTACTTC. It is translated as CASSSPSGGGSYEQYF.

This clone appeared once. The CDR3 DNA follows: TGTGCCAGCAATGGGGGTCCCAATGAAAAACTGTTTTTT. This translates into CASNGGPNEKLFF. The chain links TRBV2 to TRBJ1-4; D is perhaps TRBD1 (5 bases). This CDR3 spans 13 amino acids. Germline V CDR1 and CDR2: SNHLY, FYNNEI. V was shortened by 7 bases and J by 5 bases, with 11 bases between the two germline ends.